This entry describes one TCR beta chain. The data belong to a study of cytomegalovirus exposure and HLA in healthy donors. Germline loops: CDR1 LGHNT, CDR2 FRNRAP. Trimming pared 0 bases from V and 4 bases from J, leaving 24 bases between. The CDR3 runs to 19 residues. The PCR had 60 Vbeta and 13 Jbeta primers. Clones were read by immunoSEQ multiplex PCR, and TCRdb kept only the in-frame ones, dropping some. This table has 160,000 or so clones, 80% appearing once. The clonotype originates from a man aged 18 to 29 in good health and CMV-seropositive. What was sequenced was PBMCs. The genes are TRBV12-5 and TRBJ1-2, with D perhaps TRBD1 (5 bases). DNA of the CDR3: TGTGCTAGTGGTTTGGTGATAAGCGGAGGGACTGCCACACCCTATGGCTACACCTTC. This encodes CASGLVISGGTATPYGYTF.